A selection of T cell receptor beta chains follows, all from one sample in a study of T cells in pancreatic ductal adenocarcinoma. Using immunoSEQ multiplex PCR, the repertoire was profiled, and TCRdb retains in-frame clones only, with some absent. The sample lists approximately 19,000 clones; roughly 90% were seen once. Sequencing input: PBMCs. These receptors were collected from a human donor with pancreatic ductal adenocarcinoma. Each CDR3 is given with its conserved first and last residue. The D gene is left open where the match is weak. The size entry is marked missing in some rows and otherwise reads once, few, many or a size class.

CASSRGQGMNTEAFF	TGTGCCAGCAGTAGGGGACAGGGCATGAACACTGAAGCTTTCTTT	NA	TRBD1	TRBV6-6	TRBJ1-1
CASSLVGLNQPQHF	TGTGCCAGCAGCTTAGTGGGACTCAATCAGCCCCAGCATTTT	NA	NA	TRBV7-2	TRBJ1-5
CASSEGTGNQPQHF	TGTGCCAGCAGCGAAGGGACAGGGAATCAGCCCCAGCATTTT	NA	TRBD1	TRBV7-2	TRBJ1-5
CASSRDSPRAQHF	TGTGCCAGCAGTCGGGACTCGCCAAGGGCCCAGCATTTT	few	NA	TRBV28	TRBJ1-5
CASSEALRRSGYTF	TGTGCCAGCAGTGAAGCTTTGAGGCGGTCTGGCTACACCTTC	once	NA	TRBV6-1	TRBJ1-2
CASSLQGLGADTQYF	TGTGCCAGCTCTCTACAGGGGTTAGGGGCAGATACGCAGTATTTT	NA	TRBD1	TRBV18	TRBJ2-3
CASSRRQGVDGELFF	TGTGCCAGTAGTCGTAGGCAGGGGGTCGACGGGGAGCTGTTTTTT	NA	TRBD1	TRBV19	TRBJ2-2
CASSIPSSGANVLTF	TGTGCCAGTAGTATCCCGAGCTCTGGGGCCAACGTCCTGACTTTC	NA	NA	TRBV19	TRBJ2-6
CASSLVQEELFF	TGTGCCAGCAGCTTGGTGCAGGAGGAACTGTTTTTT	NA	NA	TRBV5-5	TRBJ1-4
CASSSNPTGGEQYF	TGTGCCAGCAGCTCCAACCCGACAGGGGGCGAGCAGTACTTC	NA	TRBD1	TRBV7-3	TRBJ2-7
CASRPQGAGNTEAFF	TGTGCCAGCAGACCACAGGGGGCAGGGAACACTGAAGCTTTCTTT	NA	TRBD1	TRBV6-5	TRBJ1-1
CASSFGTGGAVNYGYTF	TGTGCCAGCAGCTTCGGGACAGGGGGCGCCGTTAACTATGGCTACACCTTC	NA	TRBD1	TRBV5-4	TRBJ1-2
CATVQGAVTEAFF	TGTGCCACCGTACAGGGGGCGGTTACTGAAGCTTTCTTT	NA	TRBD1	TRBV6-1	TRBJ1-1
CSVALNLRETQYF	TGCAGCGTTGCTTTGAACCTTCGGGAGACCCAGTACTTC	NA	NA	TRBV29-1	TRBJ2-5
CASSFPRTGTDTQYF	TGTGCCAGCAGCTTTCCCCGGACAGGGACAGATACGCAGTATTTT	once	TRBD1	TRBV5-4	TRBJ2-3
CASSRPGGAYNEQFF	TGTGCCAGCAGCCGTCCTGGGGGGGCCTACAATGAGCAGTTCTTC	NA	TRBD2	TRBV7-2	TRBJ2-1
CASTGGAGANVLTF	TGTGCCAGCACAGGGGGTGCGGGGGCCAACGTCCTGACTTTC	NA	TRBD1	TRBV6-5	TRBJ2-6
CASSVWDRVNSPLHF	TGTGCCAGCAGCGTATGGGACAGGGTTAATTCACCCCTCCACTTT	few	TRBD1	TRBV9	TRBJ1-6
CASRPTLQEDGYTF	TGTGCCAGCAGGCCCACTCTCCAAGAGGATGGCTACACCTTC	few	NA	TRBV7-9	TRBJ1-2
CAISESWGQGVGHGYTF	TGTGCCATCAGTGAGTCGTGGGGACAGGGGGTCGGTCATGGCTACACCTTC	NA	TRBD1	TRBV10-3	TRBJ1-2
CASSPGELETQYF	TGTGCCAGCAGTCCCGGGGAGCTAGAGACCCAGTACTTC	NA	NA	TRBV7-3	TRBJ2-5
CASTSGGQGNQPQHF	TGTGCCAGTACCTCGGGGGGGCAGGGCAATCAGCCCCAGCATTTT	NA	NA	TRBV19	TRBJ1-5
CASSFGLYSNQPQHF	TGTGCCAGCAGCTTTGGCCTTTATAGCAATCAGCCCCAGCATTTT	few	NA	TRBV5-8	TRBJ1-5
CASSEQDSPEAFF	TGTGCCAGCAGCGAGCAGGACAGCCCCGAAGCTTTCTTT	NA	NA	TRBV5-4	TRBJ1-1
CASSPTRAGADTQYF	TGTGCCAGCTCACCAACTAGGGCTGGGGCAGATACGCAGTATTTT	NA	NA	TRBV18	TRBJ2-3
CASSSMGQGAAHEQFF	TGCGCCAGCAGCTCGATGGGACAGGGGGCTGCCCATGAGCAGTTCTTC	NA	TRBD1	TRBV5-1	TRBJ2-1
CAWSVQGAGANVLTF	TGTGCCTGGAGTGTACAGGGGGCAGGGGCCAACGTCCTGACTTTC	NA	TRBD1	TRBV30	TRBJ2-6
CASSGTYYEQYF	TGTGCCAGCAGCGGGACTTACTACGAGCAGTACTTC	once	NA	TRBV5-6	TRBJ2-7
CASGAGTANIQGGNSPLHF	TGTGCCAGCGGGGCGGGGACAGCAAACATCCAGGGGGGTAATTCACCCCTCCACTTT	NA	TRBD1	TRBV2	TRBJ1-6
CASSPLQGRANTGELFF	TGTGCCAGCTCACCACTGCAGGGGAGGGCGAACACCGGGGAGCTGTTTTTT	NA	NA	TRBV18	TRBJ2-2
CASSLLSRASGQSDTQYF	TGTGCCAGCAGCTTACTCTCTAGGGCTAGCGGGCAATCAGATACGCAGTATTTT	NA	TRBD2	TRBV7-3	TRBJ2-3
CASISGAVNTGELFF	TGCGCCAGCATTTCAGGGGCCGTCAACACCGGGGAGCTGTTTTTT	NA	NA	TRBV10-2	TRBJ2-2
CASSETPRQGAFDTQYF	TGTGCCAGCAGTGAAACCCCCCGGCAGGGGGCGTTCGATACGCAGTATTTT	once	TRBD1	TRBV25-1	TRBJ2-3
CASSVNAGDGEAFF	TGTGCCAGCAGCGTAAACGCAGGGGATGGTGAAGCTTTCTTT	once	NA	TRBV9	TRBJ1-1
CASKGAGWETQYF	TGTGCCAGCAAAGGAGCGGGGTGGGAGACCCAGTACTTC	NA	TRBD2	TRBV2	TRBJ2-5
CASSPEAGGTDTQYF	TGTGCCAGCAGCCCTGAGGCAGGGGGCACAGATACGCAGTATTTT	NA	NA	TRBV7-6	TRBJ2-3
CAWSIRGFLNSPLHF	TGTGCCTGGAGTATCAGGGGGTTCCTAAATTCACCCCTCCACTTT	NA	TRBD1	TRBV30	TRBJ1-6
CAISGQGVNTEAFF	TGTGCCATCAGTGGACAGGGCGTGAACACTGAAGCTTTCTTT	NA	TRBD1	TRBV10-3	TRBJ1-1
CASTSDRGAREAFF	TGTGCCAGTACCTCGGACAGGGGGGCACGCGAAGCTTTCTTT	NA	TRBD1	TRBV19	TRBJ1-1
CASSIRYQETQYF	TGTGCCAGTAGTATCAGGTACCAAGAGACCCAGTACTTC	NA	NA	TRBV19	TRBJ2-5
CASSVATSGGWVDTQYF	TGTGCCAGCAGCGTAGCTACTAGCGGGGGGTGGGTGGATACGCAGTATTTT	NA	TRBD2	TRBV9	TRBJ2-3